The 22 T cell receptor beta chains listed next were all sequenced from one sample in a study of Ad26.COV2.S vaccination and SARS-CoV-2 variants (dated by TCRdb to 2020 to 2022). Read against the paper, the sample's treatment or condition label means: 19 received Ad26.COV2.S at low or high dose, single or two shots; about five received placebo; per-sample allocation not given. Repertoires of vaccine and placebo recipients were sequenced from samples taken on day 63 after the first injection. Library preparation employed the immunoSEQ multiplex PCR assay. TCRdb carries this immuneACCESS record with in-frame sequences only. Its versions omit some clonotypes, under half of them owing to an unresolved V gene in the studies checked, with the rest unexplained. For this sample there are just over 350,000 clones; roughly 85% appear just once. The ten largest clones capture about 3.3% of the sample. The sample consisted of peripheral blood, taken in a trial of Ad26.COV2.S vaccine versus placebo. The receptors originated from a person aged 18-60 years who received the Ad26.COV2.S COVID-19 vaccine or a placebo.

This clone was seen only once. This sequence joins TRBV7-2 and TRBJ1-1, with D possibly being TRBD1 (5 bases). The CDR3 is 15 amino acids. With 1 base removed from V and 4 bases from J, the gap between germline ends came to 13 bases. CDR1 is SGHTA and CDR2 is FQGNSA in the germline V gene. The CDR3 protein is CASSLVSQGGTEAFF. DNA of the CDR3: TGTGCCAGCAGCTTAGTTTCCCAGGGTGGCACTGAAGCTTTCTTT.

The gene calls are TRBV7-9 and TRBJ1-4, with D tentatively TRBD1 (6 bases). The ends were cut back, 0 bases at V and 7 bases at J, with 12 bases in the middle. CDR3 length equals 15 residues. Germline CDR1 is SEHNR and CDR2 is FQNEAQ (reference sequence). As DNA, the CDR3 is TGTGCCAGCAGCTTAGCGGCGGGGGCGGGTGAAAAACTGTTTTTT. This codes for CASSLAAGAGEKLFF.

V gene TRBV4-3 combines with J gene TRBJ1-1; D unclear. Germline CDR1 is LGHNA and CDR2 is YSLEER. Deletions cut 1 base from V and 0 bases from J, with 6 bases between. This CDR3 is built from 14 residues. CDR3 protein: CASSQGGLNTEAFF. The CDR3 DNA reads TGCGCCAGCAGCCAAGGGGGATTGAACACTGAAGCTTTCTTT.

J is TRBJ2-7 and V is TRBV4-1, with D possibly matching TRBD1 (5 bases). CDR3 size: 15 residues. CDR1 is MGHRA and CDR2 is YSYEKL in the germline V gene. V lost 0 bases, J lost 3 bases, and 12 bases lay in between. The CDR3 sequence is CASSQDKGPYYEQYF. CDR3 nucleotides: TGCGCCAGCAGCCAAGATAAGGGGCCCTACTACGAGCAGTACTTC.

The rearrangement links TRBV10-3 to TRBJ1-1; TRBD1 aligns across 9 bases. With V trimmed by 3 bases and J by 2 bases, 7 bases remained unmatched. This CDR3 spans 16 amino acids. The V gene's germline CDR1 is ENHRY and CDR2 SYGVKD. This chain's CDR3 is CAISEGTGWGNTEAFF. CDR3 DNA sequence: TGTGCCATCAGTGAAGGGACAGGGTGGGGTAACACTGAAGCTTTCTTT.

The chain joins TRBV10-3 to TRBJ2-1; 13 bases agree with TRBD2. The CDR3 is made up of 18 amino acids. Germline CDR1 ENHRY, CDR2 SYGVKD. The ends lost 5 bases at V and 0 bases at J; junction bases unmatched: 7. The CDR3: CAISIGTSGTRSYNEQFF. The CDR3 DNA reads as TGTGCCATCAGTATTGGGACTAGCGGGACACGCTCCTACAATGAGCAGTTCTTC.

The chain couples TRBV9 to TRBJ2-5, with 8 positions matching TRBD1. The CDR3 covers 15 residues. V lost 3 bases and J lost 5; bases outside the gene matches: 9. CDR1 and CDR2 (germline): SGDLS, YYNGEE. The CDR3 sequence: CASSARTGLEETQYF. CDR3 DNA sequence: TGTGCCAGCAGCGCTCGGACAGGGTTGGAGGAGACCCAGTACTTC.

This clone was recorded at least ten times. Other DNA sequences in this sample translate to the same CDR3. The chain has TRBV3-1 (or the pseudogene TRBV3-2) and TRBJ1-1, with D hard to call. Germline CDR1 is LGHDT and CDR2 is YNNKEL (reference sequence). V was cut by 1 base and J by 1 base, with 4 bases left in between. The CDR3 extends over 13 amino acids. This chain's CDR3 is CASSQVANTEAFF. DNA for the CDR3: TGTGCCAGCAGCCAAGTAGCGAACACTGAAGCTTTCTTT.

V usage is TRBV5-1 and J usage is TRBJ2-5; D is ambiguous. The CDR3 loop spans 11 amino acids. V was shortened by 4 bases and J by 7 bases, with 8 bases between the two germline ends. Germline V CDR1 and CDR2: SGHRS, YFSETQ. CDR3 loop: CASSTSGTQYF. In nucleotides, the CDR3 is TGCGCCAGCAGCACGTCTGGGACCCAGTACTTC.

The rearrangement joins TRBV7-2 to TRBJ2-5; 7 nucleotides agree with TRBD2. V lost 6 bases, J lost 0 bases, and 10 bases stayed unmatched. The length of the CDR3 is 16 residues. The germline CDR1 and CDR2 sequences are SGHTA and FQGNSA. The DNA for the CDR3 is TGTGCCAGCAGTTTATCTAGCGGTCATTACCAAGAGACCCAGTACTTC. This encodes CASSLSSGHYQETQYF. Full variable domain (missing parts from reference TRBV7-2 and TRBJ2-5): GAGVSQSPSNKVTEKGKDVELRCDPISGHTALYWYRQSLGQGLEFLIYFQGNSAPDKSGLPSDRFSAERTGGSVSTLTIQRTQQEDSAVYLCASSLSSGHYQETQYFGPGTRLLVL.

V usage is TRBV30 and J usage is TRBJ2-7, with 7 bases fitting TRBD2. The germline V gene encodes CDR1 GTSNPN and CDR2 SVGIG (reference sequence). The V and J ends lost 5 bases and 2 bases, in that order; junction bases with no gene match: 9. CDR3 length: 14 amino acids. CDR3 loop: CAWGRGSGTYEQYF. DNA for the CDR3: TGTGCCTGGGGTAGAGGAAGCGGGACCTACGAGCAGTACTTC.

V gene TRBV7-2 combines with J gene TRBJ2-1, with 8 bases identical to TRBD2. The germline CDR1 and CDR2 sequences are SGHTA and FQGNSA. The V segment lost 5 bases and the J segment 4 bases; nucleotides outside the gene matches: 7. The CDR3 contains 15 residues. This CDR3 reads CASSHWGGGYNEQFF. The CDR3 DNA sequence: TGTGCCAGCAGCCATTGGGGCGGGGGGTACAATGAGCAGTTCTTC.

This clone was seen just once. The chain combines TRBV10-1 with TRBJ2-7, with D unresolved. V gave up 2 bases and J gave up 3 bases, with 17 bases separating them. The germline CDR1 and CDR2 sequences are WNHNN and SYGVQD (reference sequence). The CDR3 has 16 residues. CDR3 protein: CASSEKWAHPFYEQYF. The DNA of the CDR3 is TGCGCCAGCAGTGAGAAGTGGGCCCATCCATTCTACGAGCAGTACTTC.

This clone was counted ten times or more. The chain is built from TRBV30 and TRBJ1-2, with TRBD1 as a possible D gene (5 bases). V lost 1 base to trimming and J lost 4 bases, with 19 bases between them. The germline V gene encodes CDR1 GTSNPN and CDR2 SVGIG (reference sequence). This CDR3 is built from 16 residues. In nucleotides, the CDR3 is TGTGCCTGGAGTGAAGACAGTGGACGGCCCATCTATGGCTACACCTTC. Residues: CAWSEDSGRPIYGYTF.

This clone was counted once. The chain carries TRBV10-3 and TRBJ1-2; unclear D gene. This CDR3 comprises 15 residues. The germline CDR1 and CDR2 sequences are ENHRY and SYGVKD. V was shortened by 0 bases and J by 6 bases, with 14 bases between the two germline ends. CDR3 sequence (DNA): TGTGCCATCAGTGAGTCTAGGGAACCCCGGAATGGCTACACCTTC. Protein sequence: CAISESREPRNGYTF.

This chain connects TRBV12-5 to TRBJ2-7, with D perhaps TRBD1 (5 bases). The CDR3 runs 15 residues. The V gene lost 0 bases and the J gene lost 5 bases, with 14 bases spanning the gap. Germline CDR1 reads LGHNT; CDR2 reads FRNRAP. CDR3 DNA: TGTGCTAGTGGTTTGGTACAGGTAGGTTCCCACGAGCAGTACTTC. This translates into CASGLVQVGSHEQYF. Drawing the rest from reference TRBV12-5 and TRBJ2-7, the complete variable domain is DARVTQTPRHKVTEMGQEVTMRCQPILGHNTVFWYRQTMMQGLELLAYFRNRAPLDDSGMPKDRFSAEMPDATLATLKIQPSEPRDSAVYFCASGLVQVGSHEQYFGPGTRLTVT.

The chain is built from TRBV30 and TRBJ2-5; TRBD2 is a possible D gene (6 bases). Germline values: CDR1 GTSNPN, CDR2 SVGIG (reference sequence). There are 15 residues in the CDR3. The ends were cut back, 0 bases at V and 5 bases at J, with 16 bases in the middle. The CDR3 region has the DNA TGTGCCTGGAGTGTACGGTCGGGGAGGACGGAGACCCAGTACTTC. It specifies CAWSVRSGRTETQYF.

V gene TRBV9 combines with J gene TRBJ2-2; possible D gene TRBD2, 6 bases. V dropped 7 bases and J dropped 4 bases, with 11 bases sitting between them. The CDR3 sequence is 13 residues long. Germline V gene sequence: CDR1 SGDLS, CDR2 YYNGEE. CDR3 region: CASQAGSTGELFF. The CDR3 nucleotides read TGTGCCAGCCAAGCCGGGAGCACCGGGGAGCTGTTTTTT. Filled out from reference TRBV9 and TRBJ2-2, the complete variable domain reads DSGVTQTPKHLITATGQRVTLRCSPRSGDLSVYWYQQSLDQGLQFLIQYYNGEERAKGNILERFSAQQFPDLHSELNLSSLELGDSALYFCASQAGSTGELFFGEGSRLTVL.

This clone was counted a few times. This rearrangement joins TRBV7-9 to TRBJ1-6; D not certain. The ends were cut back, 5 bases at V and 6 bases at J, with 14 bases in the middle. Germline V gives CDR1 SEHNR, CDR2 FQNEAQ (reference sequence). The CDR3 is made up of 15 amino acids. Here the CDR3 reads CASSRDGLVNSPLHF. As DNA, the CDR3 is TGTGCCAGCAGCCGCGATGGGTTAGTTAATTCACCCCTCCACTTT. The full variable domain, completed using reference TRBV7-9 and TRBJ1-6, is DTGVSQNPRHKITKRGQNVTFRCDPISEHNRLYWYRQTLGQGPEFLTYFQNEAQLEKSRLLSDRFSAERPKGSFSTLEIQRTEQGDSAMYLCASSRDGLVNSPLHFGNGTRLTVT.

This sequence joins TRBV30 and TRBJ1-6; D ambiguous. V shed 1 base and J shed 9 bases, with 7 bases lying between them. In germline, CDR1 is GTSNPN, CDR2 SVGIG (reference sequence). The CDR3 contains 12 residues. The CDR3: CAWSASSSPLHF. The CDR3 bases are TGTGCCTGGAGTGCGTCCTCTTCACCCCTCCACTTT. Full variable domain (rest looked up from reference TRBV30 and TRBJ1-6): SQTIHQWPATLVQPVGSPLSLECTVEGTSNPNLYWYRQAAGRGLQLLFYSVGIGQISSEVPQNLSASRPQDRQFILSSKKLLLSDSGFYLCAWSASSSPLHFGNGTRLTVT.

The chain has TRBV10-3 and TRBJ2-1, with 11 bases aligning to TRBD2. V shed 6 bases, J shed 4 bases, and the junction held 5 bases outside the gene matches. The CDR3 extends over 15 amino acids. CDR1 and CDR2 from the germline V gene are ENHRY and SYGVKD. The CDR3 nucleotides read TGTGCCATCAGCGAAACTAGCGGGGGTTACAATGAGCAGTTCTTC. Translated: CAISETSGGYNEQFF.

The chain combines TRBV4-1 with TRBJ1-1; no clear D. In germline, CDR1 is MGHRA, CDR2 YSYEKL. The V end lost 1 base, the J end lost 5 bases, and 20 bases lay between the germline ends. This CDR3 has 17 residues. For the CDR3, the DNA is TGCGCCAGCAGCCAAGCCCCCGGGCCCCCCTCGGGGACTGAAGCTTTCTTT. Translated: CASSQAPGPPSGTEAFF.